The present entry profiles one T cell receptor (beta chain) with its context. Antigen specificity is unknown. CDR1 and CDR2 from the germline V gene are MDHEN and SYDVKM. The ends were cut back, 6 bases at V and 2 bases at J, with 20 bases in the middle. The CDR3 sequence is 16 residues long. TCR cDNA, made by 5'RACE template switching, carried an added universal primer site and UMIs. In TCRdb, the 5' RACE reads were re-called with MiXCR into one record per CDR3 protein. The top ten clones hold about 16% of a sample with hundreds of thousands of distinct CDR3 sequences, 9% to 15% of them seen once. These data come from a study of T cells after yellow fever vaccination. Overall study findings and caveats: Overall, a small share of clonotypes was seen in both CD4 and CD8 compartments. Abundant clonotypes from the bulk population could get into FACS-sorted repertoires as contaminants. Post-booster samples contained most primary-vaccination clones (more than 95% CD4, almost 90% CD8).

This sample comprised PBMCs, obtained on the day of the yellow fever booster vaccination. The rearrangement joins TRBV28 to TRBJ2-7, with D tentatively TRBD1 (7 bases). The clonotype was recovered from a man aged 30-40 years who received the YFV17D yellow fever vaccine. The CDR3 is CASSRAGGTRTYEQYF. CDR3 nucleotides: TGTGCCAGCAGCAGAGCAGGGGGGACGAGGACCTACGAGCAGTACTTC. The full variable domain, completed using reference TRBV28 and TRBJ2-7, is DVKVTQSSRYLVKRTGEKVFLECVQDMDHENMFWYRQDPGLGLRLIYFSYDVKMKEKGDIPEGYSVSREKKERFSLILESASTNQTSMYLCASSRAGGTRTYEQYFGPGTRLTVT.